Below, 3 T cell receptor beta chains from the same sample are listed, as sequenced in a study of vaccination effects on CD4 cells after COVID-19 (dated by TCRdb to between 2022 and 2023). Their antigens are not known. In the ViraFEST assay, PBMC were stimulated with viral peptide pools, and antigen-specific CD4+ T cell clonotypes were then identified by expansion using TCR sequencing. After around 10 days of culture, CD4+ T cells were isolated with the EasySep CD4+ T cell isolation kit. The library came from the immunoSEQ multiplex PCR assay. TCRdb obtained this table from immuneACCESS and retained in-frame rearrangements with V and J assigned. These tables miss some clones; where compared with another copy, unresolved V genes account for less than half of the shortfall, and the remainder is unexplained. Across this sample there are about 79,000 clones, with about 70% seen only once. The top ten constitute under 2% of the sample.

The specimen was CD4+ T cells from PBMCs cultured with HCoV-229E spike peptides, collected before COVID-19 vaccination. The cell subset or site tag for this specimen amounts to: HCoV-229E spike overlapping peptide pool stimulation. The receptors originated from a human donor who received a COVID-19 vaccine.

This clone was detected once. The J gene is TRBJ2-1, the V gene TRBV5-8, with 7 bases aligning to TRBD2. Germline values: CDR1 SGHTS, CDR2 YDEGEE. This CDR3 contains 15 residues. V gave up 2 bases and J gave up 0 bases; unmatched junction bases: 2. CDR3 nucleotides: TGTGCCAGCAGCTTCCGCGGGGGCTCCTACAATGAGCAGTTCTTC. This sequence encodes CASSFRGGSYNEQFF.

The CDR3 region has the DNA TGCGCCAGCAGCCAGCGAGGGGATGGCACCGGGGAGCTGTTTTTT. This gives the protein CASSQRGDGTGELFF. This chain connects TRBV4-1 to TRBJ2-2, with D possibly called TRBD1 or TRBD2 (5 bases each). Germline V gene lookup returns CDR1 MGHRA and CDR2 YSYEKL. The CDR3 sequence is 15 residues long. Trimming removed 3 bases from V and 4 bases from J, with 12 bases in between.

The chain joins TRBV10-1 to TRBJ1-4, with a tentative D call TRBD1 (5 bases). Between the trimmed V and J ends, which lost 6 bases and 5 bases, there was a span of 19 bases. The CDR3 length is 16 residues. The germline gives CDR1 WNHNN, CDR2 SYGVQD (reference sequence). This chain's CDR3 is CASSAGGGARNEKLFF. CDR3 sequence (DNA): TGCGCCAGCAGCGCCGGTGGCGGGGCCCGAAATGAAAAACTGTTTTTT.